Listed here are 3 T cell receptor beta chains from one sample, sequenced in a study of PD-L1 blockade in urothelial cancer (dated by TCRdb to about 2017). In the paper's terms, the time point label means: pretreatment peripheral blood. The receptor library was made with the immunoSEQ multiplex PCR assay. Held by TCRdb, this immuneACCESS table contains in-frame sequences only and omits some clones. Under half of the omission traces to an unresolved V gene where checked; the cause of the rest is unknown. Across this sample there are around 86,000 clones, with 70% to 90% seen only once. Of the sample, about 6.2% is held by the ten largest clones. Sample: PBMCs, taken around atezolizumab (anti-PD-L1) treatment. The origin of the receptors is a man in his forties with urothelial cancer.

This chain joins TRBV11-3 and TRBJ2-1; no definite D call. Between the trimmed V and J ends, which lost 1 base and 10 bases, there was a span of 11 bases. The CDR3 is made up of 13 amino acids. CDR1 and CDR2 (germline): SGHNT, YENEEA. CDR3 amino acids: CASSLAGGREQFF. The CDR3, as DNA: TGTGCCAGCAGCTTAGCTGGCGGCAGAGAGCAGTTCTTC.

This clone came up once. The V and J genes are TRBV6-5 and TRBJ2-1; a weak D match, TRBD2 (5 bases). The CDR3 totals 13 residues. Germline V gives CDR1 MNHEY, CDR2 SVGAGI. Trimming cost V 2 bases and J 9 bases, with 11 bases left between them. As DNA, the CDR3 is TGTGCCAGCAGTTACGTAGGGAGCTCTGAGCAGTTCTTC. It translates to CASSYVGSSEQFF.

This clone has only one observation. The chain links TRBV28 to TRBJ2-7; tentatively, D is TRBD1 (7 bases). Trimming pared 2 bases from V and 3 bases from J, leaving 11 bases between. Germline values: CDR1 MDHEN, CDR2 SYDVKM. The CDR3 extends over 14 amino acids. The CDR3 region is CASSLGQGGYEQYF. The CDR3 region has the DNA TGTGCCAGCAGTTTAGGTCAGGGGGGCTACGAGCAGTACTTC.